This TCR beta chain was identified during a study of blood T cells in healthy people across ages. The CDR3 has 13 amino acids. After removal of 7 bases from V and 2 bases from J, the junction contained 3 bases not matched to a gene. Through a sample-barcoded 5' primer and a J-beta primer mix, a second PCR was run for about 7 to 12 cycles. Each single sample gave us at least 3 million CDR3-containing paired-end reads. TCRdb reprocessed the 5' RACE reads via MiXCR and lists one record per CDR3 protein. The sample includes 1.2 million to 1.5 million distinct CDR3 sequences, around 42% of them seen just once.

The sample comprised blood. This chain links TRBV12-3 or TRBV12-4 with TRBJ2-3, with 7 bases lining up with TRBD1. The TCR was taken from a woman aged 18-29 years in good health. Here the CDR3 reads CASKGQLTDTQYF. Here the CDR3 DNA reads TGTGCCAGCAAGGGACAGCTCACAGATACGCAGTATTTT.